Sample share makes the clone carrying this TCR beta chain medium-sized. TCRdb re-derived calls from the PCR reads in MiXCR, one entry per CDR3 protein. The sample records roughly 21,000 distinct CDR3 sequences, approximately 38% being singletons. This specimen comes from a study of tumor-infiltrating lymphocytes in oesophageal squamous cell carcinoma. The sequencing sample was made of esophageal tumor tissue. The source is a male donor with esophageal squamous cell carcinoma.

CDR3 in DNA: TGTGCCAGCAGCTCCAGGGGGCTAGGGGCCAACGTCCTGACTTTC. Translating gives CASSSRGLGANVLTF. This chain joins TRBV7-6 and TRBJ2-6; 8 nucleotides line up with TRBD1. V gave up 4 bases and J gave up 4 bases; unmatched junction bases: 3. CDR1 SGHVS and CDR2 FNYEAQ come from the germline V gene. The CDR3 has 15 amino acids.